The 16 T cell receptor beta chains below were found in one sample sequenced in a study of blood T cell repertoires in COVID-19. Generated by immunoSEQ multiplex PCR, the TCRdb table keeps only in-frame clones and is missing some. The sample contains about 130,000 clones, over 75% of which appear only once. Sequenced material: peripheral blood. Source of these receptors: a woman older than 75 with acute or convalescent COVID-19.

This chain joins TRBV7-6 and TRBJ1-2; a weak D match, TRBD1 (5 bases). Germline CDR1 and CDR2: SGHVS and FNYEAQ. The V and J ends lost 2 bases and 8 bases respectively, with 12 bases between them. The CDR3 has 13 amino acids. The CDR3 protein is CASSLQGNDGYTF. CDR3 in DNA: TGTGCCAGCAGCTTACAGGGTAACGACGGCTACACCTTC.

The chain employs TRBV9 and TRBJ2-2; D possibly corresponds to TRBD2 (5 bases). This CDR3 is built from 15 residues. The V end was cut by 2 bases, the J end by 6 bases, with 14 bases between. Germline CDR1 and CDR2: SGDLS and YYNGEE. The CDR3 DNA sequence: TGTGCCAGCAGCGTCCGGACTGGTATACCCGGGGAGCTGTTTTTT. Protein product: CASSVRTGIPGELFF.

V is TRBV6-5 and J is TRBJ1-2, with a weak D call TRBD1 (5 bases). V lost 6 bases, J lost 4 bases, and 9 bases lay in between. This CDR3 region has 12 residues. CDR1 MNHEY and CDR2 SVGAGI come from the germline V gene. The CDR3 here is CASRWGAYGYTF. The CDR3 DNA reads as TGTGCCAGCAGGTGGGGCGCCTATGGCTACACCTTC.

The J gene is TRBJ1-1, the V gene TRBV18, with D uncertain. The germline V and J ends were trimmed by 3 bases and 7 bases, with 15 bases remaining between them. In germline, CDR1 is KGHSH, CDR2 LQKENI. This CDR3 comprises 14 residues. The CDR3 reads CASSPVRTGSEAFF. The CDR3 DNA sequence: TGTGCCAGCTCACCGGTTAGGACGGGGAGTGAAGCTTTCTTT. Supplemented by reference TRBV18 and TRBJ1-1, the full variable domain reads NAGVMQNPRHLVRRRGQEARLRCSPMKGHSHVYWYRQLPEEGLKFMVYLQKENIIDESGMPKERFSAEFPKEGPSILRIQQVVRGDSAAYFCASSPVRTGSEAFFGQGTRLTVV.

The chain uses TRBV4-1 and TRBJ1-3; a possible D gene is TRBD1 (5 bases). V was pared by 2 bases and J by 2 bases, with 10 bases between. The CDR3 runs to 15 residues. The germline gives CDR1 MGHRA, CDR2 YSYEKL. The CDR3 DNA sequence: TGCGCCAGCAGCCAACCCGGGACTGCTGGAAACACCATATATTTT. It translates to CASSQPGTAGNTIYF.

V usage is TRBV2 and J usage is TRBJ2-5; 8 bases align to TRBD2. V was pared by 4 bases and J by 5 bases, with 9 bases of the junction left unmatched. The CDR3 runs to 15 residues. Germline-derived CDR1 and CDR2 are SNHLY and FYNNEI. CDR3: CASSGTSTLGETQYF. The DNA for the CDR3 is TGTGCCAGCAGTGGGACTAGCACCCTCGGTGAGACCCAGTACTTC.

J is TRBJ1-5 and V is TRBV10-3, with 7 bases lining up with TRBD1. This CDR3 has 14 residues. The ends lost 6 bases at V and 4 bases at J; junction bases unmatched: 6. The germline V gene encodes CDR1 ENHRY and CDR2 SYGVKD. The CDR3: CAISTGQNNQPQHF. In DNA form, the CDR3 reads TGTGCCATCAGCACGGGACAGAATAATCAGCCCCAGCATTTT.

V is TRBV20-1 and J is TRBJ1-2; D call uncertain. The germline V gene has CDR1 DFQATT and CDR2 SNEGSKA (reference sequence). V lost 5 bases and J 2 bases, leaving 6 bases between the germline ends. This CDR3 contains 11 residues. CDR3 amino acids: CSAPGNYGYTF. DNA for the CDR3: TGCAGTGCTCCGGGGAACTATGGCTACACCTTC.

The J gene is TRBJ1-1, the V gene TRBV6-5; the match to TRBD1 covers 9 bases. The CDR3 is 13 amino acids. Looked up from germline, CDR1 is MNHEY and CDR2 is SVGAGI. Trimming took 7 bases from V and 1 from J; bases not matched to a gene: 1. This chain's CDR3 is CASTGQGNTEAFF. The CDR3 DNA follows: TGTGCCAGCACGGGACAGGGGAACACTGAAGCTTTCTTT.

CDR3 sequence (DNA): TGTGCCAGTAGCCAGGACAGGGTGACAGCTTTCTTT. Its translation: CASSQDRVTAFF. J is TRBJ1-1 and V is TRBV19; TRBD1 agrees at 8 bases. J lost 10 bases, V lost 6 bases, and 7 bases had no gene match. CDR1 and CDR2 (germline): LNHDA, SQIVND (reference sequence). CDR3 length: 12 residues.

With regard to this clone: Relative to the germline gene, one junction end is altered; a read error may explain this. The chain employs TRBV19 and TRBJ1-1; D remains unclear. The germline gives CDR1 LNHDA, CDR2 SQIVND (reference sequence). The CDR3 consists of 15 residues. CDR3 amino acids: CVSNTRGTANTEAFF. The CDR3 nucleotides read TGTGTCAGTAACACTAGAGGAACAGCAAACACTGAAGCTTTCTTT.

This chain joins TRBV9 and TRBJ2-3, with a weak D call TRBD1 (5 bases). Germline V lookup: CDR1 SGDLS, CDR2 YYNGEE. The CDR3 is 14 amino acids. With 4 bases removed from V and 6 bases from J, the gap between germline ends came to 15 bases. The CDR3 reads CASSPPGRSDTQYF. DNA for the CDR3: TGTGCCAGCAGCCCACCAGGGCGGTCGGATACGCAGTATTTT. Filled out from reference TRBV9 and TRBJ2-3, the complete variable domain reads DSGVTQTPKHLITATGQRVTLRCSPRSGDLSVYWYQQSLDQGLQFLIQYYNGEERAKGNILERFSAQQFPDLHSELNLSSLELGDSALYFCASSPPGRSDTQYFGPGTRLTVL.

The V and J genes are TRBV9 and TRBJ2-2, with D possibly TRBD2 on 6 matching bases. The germline V gene encodes CDR1 SGDLS and CDR2 YYNGEE. Trimming removed 4 bases from V and 6 bases from J, with 19 bases in between. The CDR3 extends over 16 amino acids. DNA of the CDR3: TGTGCCAGCAGCAAAACCGGGACTTCCAACCCCGGGGAGCTGTTTTTT. Translating it yields CASSKTGTSNPGELFF.

V and J are TRBV13 and TRBJ2-1; 13 bases fit TRBD2. The CDR3 contains 17 residues. The germline gives CDR1 PRHDT, CDR2 FYEKMQ (reference sequence). With V trimmed by 5 bases and J by 7 bases, 11 bases remained unmatched. The CDR3 sequence is CASSLTGSGLAGNEQFF. The CDR3 region has the DNA TGTGCCAGCAGCCTTACAGGGTCGGGACTAGCGGGGAATGAGCAGTTCTTC.

J is TRBJ1-1 and V is TRBV28; 9 bases line up with TRBD1. Germline CDR1 and CDR2: MDHEN and SYDVKM. The CDR3 extends over 14 amino acids. Losses at the gene ends were 3 bases for V and 6 bases for J; bases not matched to a gene: 5. CDR3 protein: CASSFIDRGAEAFF. The CDR3 DNA sequence: TGTGCCAGCAGTTTCATCGACAGGGGGGCTGAAGCTTTCTTT.

The table lists this clone with a few counts. The chain recombines TRBV11-2 with TRBJ2-5; D is unresolved. The CDR3 covers 13 residues. The V gene lost 5 bases and the J gene lost 3 bases, with 10 bases spanning the gap. Germline CDR1 is SGHAT and CDR2 is FQNNGV. The DNA of the CDR3 is TGTGCCAGCAGCCGCGCACCTGAAGAGACCCAGTACTTC. This translates into CASSRAPEETQYF.